Listed here is a single T cell receptor (beta chain). Its antigen remains undetermined. No quality values exist for individual bases; no much larger clone is one base distant. TCRbeta CDR3 regions were amplified from genomic DNA by means of the immunoSEQ Assay, a bias-controlled multiplex PCR. The paper's data handling went like this. Within the assay, amplification of reference gene primers was used to estimate how many nucleated cells each sample contained. Sequence reads were collapsed and filtered to measure the absolute abundance of every unique TCRbeta CDR3 rearrangement. Productive Simpson clonality was computed per sample as the square root of Simpson's diversity index over productive rearrangements. What TCRdb holds here is the immuneACCESS table cut down to in-frame rearrangements. Part of the clones is not present; checked against another copy, under half of the missing clones reflect an unresolved V gene, and the others are unexplained. The V and J calls and clone size were taken over from that table, and D and trimming were inferred from the DNA. The sample profile shows hundreds of thousands of clones; about 89% of them were found once. Roughly 1.6% of the sample is taken by the ten largest.

The sample originates from a study of blood T cell repertoires in COVID-19 (dated by TCRdb to about 2020). For the wider study: Collaborator samples came from the United States, Italy and Spain and covered acute and convalescent phases of COVID-19. The dataset comprised deeply sampled blood TCRbeta repertoires from subjects exposed to, actively infected with, or recovered from COVID-19. A de-identified subject ID, COVID-19 status, age in years and sex were almost always included in the sample metadata. Where HLA class I and class II types were available, the types were taken from metadata supplied by the sample provider, not from assay-based typing. The repertoires were made available in a free public database intended to serve as a resource for research on the immune response to SARS-CoV-2. Samples came from the ongoing ImmuneRACE study (first 160 participants) plus 1,254 subjects from 6 global collaborators. The material from the prospective study consisted of cDNA or gDNA derived from T cells, B-cell-depleted T cells, or PBMCs. Beyond this particular receptor, the publication reports: How much clinical and demographic metadata was included differed by source and by participant, and the metadata was provided uncurated.

A second Seattle source provided samples from volunteer blood donors who had recovered from COVID-19. Each collaborating institution followed its own protocols to collect whole blood in K2EDTA tubes. For TCRbeta analysis, collaborator samples were shipped as frozen whole blood, as isolated PBMCs, or as DNA extracted from either sample type. The sequenced material came from peripheral blood. This sequence originates from a woman between 40 and 55 years old who had recovered from COVID-19.

CDR3 sequence: CASSPRVGVNEQFF. The DNA sequence reads TGTGCCAGCAGTCCGAGGGTGGGAGTCAATGAGCAGTTCTTC. The sequence links TRBV28 to TRBJ2-1; the D segment could be TRBD2, given 5 matching bases. From its cysteine to its phenylalanine, the CDR3 spans 14 amino acids. Only the CDR3 part of the read is kept: 42 bases, read in frame from the first base. From a lookup of the germline V gene, CDR1 and CDR2 are MDHEN and SYDVKM. V sheds 5 bases and J sheds 6 bases, leaving 14 bases between their ends.